The next 8 T cell receptor beta chains were all read from a single sample in a study of T cells in tuberculosis. The repertoire was sequenced with immunoSEQ multiplex PCR; TCRdb's copy has only in-frame clones and lacks some. The repertoire holds about 22,000 clones, with about 85% as singletons. Time point: new active TB diagnosis, blood taken before or within 7 days of starting treatment. The sequencing used PBMCs, collected at tuberculosis diagnosis. These receptors were taken from an adult with tuberculosis.

The rearrangement links TRBV2 to TRBJ2-1, with 13 positions matching TRBD2. V lost 5 bases, J lost 0 bases, and 16 bases stayed unmatched. The CDR3 is 21 amino acids. From germline, CDR1 is SNHLY and CDR2 FYNNEI. For the CDR3, the DNA is TGTGCCAGCAGTCTTTACTCCCTGACTAGCGGGGGGCCGAGCTCCTACAATGAGCAGTTCTTC. This sequence encodes CASSLYSLTSGGPSSYNEQFF.

The chain is built from TRBV28 and TRBJ2-1, with TRBD2 matching 9 bases. The CDR3 has 15 amino acids. The V and J ends lost 0 bases and 7 bases, in that order; junction bases with no gene match: 4. Germline CDR1 MDHEN, CDR2 SYDVKM. Written as DNA, the CDR3 is TGTGCCAGCAGTTTATGGGTAGCGGGAGCGAATGAGCAGTTCTTC. It codes for CASSLWVAGANEQFF.

The chain carries TRBV10-2 and TRBJ1-2; 9 bases line up with TRBD1. Germline V lookup: CDR1 WSHSY, CDR2 SAAADI. CDR3 length: 13 residues. V shed 7 bases, J shed 6 bases, and the junction held 6 bases outside the gene matches. The CDR3 is CASTGQGYDGYTF. In nucleotides, the CDR3 is TGCGCCAGCACGGGACAGGGATACGATGGCTACACCTTC.

The chain combines TRBV19 with TRBJ2-1; D is unclear. Germline CDR1 reads LNHDA; CDR2 reads SQIVND (reference sequence). CDR3 length: 14 residues. The V gene lost 1 base and the J gene lost 2 bases, with 6 bases spanning the gap. The CDR3 DNA follows: TGTGCCAGTAGTATAGGTATTACCTACAATGAGCAGTTCTTC. This sequence encodes CASSIGITYNEQFF.

The chain joins TRBV7-2 to TRBJ1-1; 7 bases match TRBD1. From germline, CDR1 is SGHTA and CDR2 FQGNSA. V trimming: 0 bases; J trimming: 1 base; junction bases outside the gene matches: 2. This CDR3 comprises 15 residues. CDR3 loop: CASSLAGGENTEAFF. The CDR3 DNA is TGTGCCAGCAGCTTAGCAGGGGGCGAGAACACTGAAGCTTTCTTT.

The gene calls are TRBV5-6 and TRBJ2-2; 11 bases are shared with TRBD2. With 6 bases clipped from V and 3 bases from J, the junction kept 7 bases outside the gene matches. The CDR3 contains 16 residues. Germline V gene lookup returns CDR1 SGHDT and CDR2 YYEEEE. CDR3 sequence reads: CASTTLAGGHTGELFF. As DNA, the CDR3 is TGTGCCAGCACCACCCTAGCGGGAGGACACACCGGGGAGCTGTTTTTT.

This rearrangement joins TRBV6-5 to TRBJ2-6; 7 nucleotides agree with TRBD1. V trimming: 2 bases; J trimming: 3 bases; junction bases outside the gene matches: 1. CDR1 is MNHEY and CDR2 is SVGAGI in the germline V gene. The CDR3 length is 15 residues. The CDR3 is CASSYDRVGANVLTF. CDR3 coding DNA: TGTGCCAGCAGTTACGACAGGGTTGGGGCCAACGTCCTGACTTTC.

The CDR3 DNA reads as TGTGCATGGGGGACTAGCGATGAGCAGTTCTTC. Its translation: CAWGTSDEQFF. The chain combines TRBV30 with TRBJ2-1, with TRBD2 matching over 10 bases. Germline CDR1 is GTSNPN and CDR2 is SVGIG (reference sequence). The CDR3 extends over 11 amino acids. The full variable domain, rest sourced from reference TRBV30 and TRBJ2-1, is SQTIHQWPATLVQPVGSPLSLECTVEGTSNPNLYWYRQAAGRGLQLLFYSVGIGQISSEVPQNLSASRPQDRQFILSSKKLLLSDSGFYLCAWGTSDEQFFGPGTRLTVL.